This TCR beta chain is drawn from a study of cytomegalovirus exposure and HLA in healthy donors. The V segment lost 8 bases and the J segment 0 bases; nucleotides outside the gene matches: 16. The germline V gene has CDR1 SNHLY and CDR2 FYNNEI. There are 18 residues in the CDR3. Primers included in the PCR were 60 Vbeta and 13 Jbeta primers. Sequencing used immunoSEQ multiplex PCR; TCRdb keeps in-frame clones, though not all of them. This sample's table has over 100,000 clones. Sequencing used PBMCs. The rearrangement uses TRBV2 and TRBJ1-1; 9 positions agree with TRBD1. This TCR derives from a man between 18 and 35 years old in good health and CMV-seronegative. The CDR3 spells CASEGPDRGFEVNTEAFF. The CDR3, as DNA: TGTGCCAGCGAGGGTCCGGACAGGGGATTTGAGGTGAACACTGAAGCTTTCTTT.